These T cell receptor beta chains were read from a single sample in a study of blood T cell repertoires in COVID-19. Clones were read by immunoSEQ multiplex PCR, and TCRdb kept only the in-frame ones, dropping some. The sample shows nearly 350,000 clones, around 90% of them seen only once. Sequencing was done on a sample of peripheral blood. The receptors originated from a woman under 30 who had recovered from COVID-19. CDR3s include the opening cysteine and the closing phenylalanine or tryptophan. The order of the fields is J gene, V gene, D gene, clone size, CDR3 DNA, CDR3 protein. D genes are given only for firm matches. A row's size may be missing; if present it is once, few, many or a size class.

J: TRBJ2-5; V: TRBV6-6; D: .; size: .; DNA: TGTGCCAGCAGTTACTTGGGGCCAACCTTCCAAGAGACCCAGTACTTC; CDR3: CASSYLGPTFQETQYF
J: TRBJ2-1; V: TRBV7-9; D: TRBD1; size: .; DNA: TGTGCCAGCACCCTAACGACAGGGGAAGGTTACAATGAGCAGTTCTTC; CDR3: CASTLTTGEGYNEQFF
J: TRBJ2-1; V: TRBV5-6; D: TRBD2; size: .; DNA: TGTGCCAGCAGCTTTATTAGCGGGAGCTCCTACAATGAGCAGTTCTTC; CDR3: CASSFISGSSYNEQFF
J: TRBJ2-2; V: TRBV11-3; D: TRBD1; size: .; DNA: TGTGCCAGCACTAAAGAGACAGGGGCGCGGAACACCGGGGAGCTGTTTTTT; CDR3: CASTKETGARNTGELFF
J: TRBJ2-5; V: TRBV24-1; D: TRBD1; size: .; DNA: TGTGCCACCAGTGATCCCGGGACAGGACACCAAGAGACCCAGTACTTC; CDR3: CATSDPGTGHQETQYF
J: TRBJ1-1; V: TRBV10-3; D: TRBD1; size: .; DNA: TGTGCCATCAGACCCGACAGGGGAAACACTGAAGCTTTCTTT; CDR3: CAIRPDRGNTEAFF
J: TRBJ2-3; V: TRBV3-1/TRBV3-2; D: .; size: once; DNA: TGTGCCAGCAGCCTCCGGGAGTCCCACGATACGCAGTATTTT; CDR3: CASSLRESHDTQYF
J: TRBJ1-1; V: TRBV19; D: .; size: .; DNA: TGTGCCAGTAGTATAGGGAGATCGAACACTGAAGCTTTCTTT; CDR3: CASSIGRSNTEAFF
J: TRBJ1-2; V: TRBV18; D: TRBD1; size: .; DNA: TGTGCCAGCTCACACGATAGACAGGGGGCGTCTGGCTACACCTTC; CDR3: CASSHDRQGASGYTF
J: TRBJ1-2; V: TRBV7-2; D: .; size: once; DNA: TGTGCCAGCAGCGCCCACAGGGAATCACAATATCACGGGGATGGCTACACCTTC; CDR3: CASSAHRESQYHGDGYTF
J: TRBJ2-5; V: TRBV6-5; D: TRBD1; size: once; DNA: TGTGCCAGCAGTAGGGGCAGGGGGCAAGAGACCCAGTACTTC; CDR3: CASSRGRGQETQYF
J: TRBJ2-2; V: TRBV6-2/TRBV6-3; D: TRBD1; size: .; DNA: TGTGCCAGCAGTTACCCCTTGGGACAGGGGAACACCGGGGAGCTGTTTTTT; CDR3: CASSYPLGQGNTGELFF
J: TRBJ2-3; V: TRBV27; D: .; size: .; DNA: TGTGCCAGCAGTTTATTCGCGGGAAGCACAGATACGCAGTATTTT; CDR3: CASSLFAGSTDTQYF
J: TRBJ2-2; V: TRBV4-3; D: .; size: once; DNA: TGCGCCAGCAGCCGGCGTGGGGGGGCTACGGCCGGGGAGCTGTTTTTT; CDR3: CASSRRGGATAGELFF
J: TRBJ2-3; V: TRBV7-9; D: .; size: .; DNA: TGTGCCAGCAGCTTGCAGTACCGGGACACACAAGCGGCAGATACGCAGTATTTT; CDR3: CASSLQYRDTQAADTQYF
J: TRBJ2-3; V: TRBV11-3; D: TRBD1; size: .; DNA: TGTGCCAGCAGCTTTATCAGGGGGCGAATAGATACGCAGTATTTT; CDR3: CASSFIRGRIDTQYF
J: TRBJ1-2; V: TRBV7-2; D: .; size: .; DNA: TGTGCCAGCAGCTTAGCGCTATATGGCTACACCTTC; CDR3: CASSLALYGYTF
J: TRBJ2-3; V: TRBV6-4; D: TRBD2; size: few; DNA: TGTGCCAGCAGTGACTCCGCCGGAGCGGGGAGCACAGATACGCAGTATTTT; CDR3: CASSDSAGAGSTDTQYF
J: TRBJ1-1; V: TRBV7-9; D: TRBD1; size: .; DNA: TGTGCCAGCACCAGGGACAGCCACACTGAAGCTTTCTTT; CDR3: CASTRDSHTEAFF
J: TRBJ2-6; V: TRBV5-6; D: TRBD1; size: .; DNA: TGTGCCAGCAGCTTGGAGACAGGGTCTGGGGCCAACGTCCTGACTTTC; CDR3: CASSLETGSGANVLTF
J: TRBJ1-6; V: TRBV6-5; D: .; size: .; DNA: TGTGCCAGCAGGCCGGAGGCTGGCTACAATTCACCCCTCCACTTT; CDR3: CASRPEAGYNSPLHF
J: TRBJ1-1; V: TRBV4-3; D: .; size: .; DNA: TGCGCCAGCAGCCAAATCGTACAGTTCGGAACTGAAGCTTTCTTT; CDR3: CASSQIVQFGTEAFF
J: TRBJ2-1; V: TRBV5-1; D: TRBD2; size: .; DNA: TGCGCCAGCAGCCCCTCCGGGAGGGATGAGCAGTTCTTC; CDR3: CASSPSGRDEQFF
J: TRBJ2-2; V: TRBV6-5; D: .; size: .; DNA: TGTGCCAGCAGGGGGACACGGAGTGGGGAGCTGTTTTTT; CDR3: CASRGTRSGELFF
J: TRBJ2-3; V: TRBV12-3/TRBV12-4; D: .; size: .; DNA: TGTGCCAGCAGCCAAGACAGAGATACGCAGTATTTT; CDR3: CASSQDRDTQYF
J: TRBJ1-5; V: TRBV19; D: TRBD1; size: .; DNA: TGTGCCAGTAGCCGCATCCGGGACAGGGGGGATCAGCCCCAGCATTTT; CDR3: CASSRIRDRGDQPQHF
J: TRBJ2-6; V: TRBV7-2; D: .; size: .; DNA: TGTGCCAGCAGCTTATTTTATTCTGGGGCCAACGTCCTGACTTTC; CDR3: CASSLFYSGANVLTF
J: TRBJ2-2; V: TRBV7-9; D: TRBD2; size: .; DNA: TGTGCCAGCAGCCACCCCGCTAGCGGGAAGGGGGTGGACACCGGGGAGCTGTTTTTT; CDR3: CASSHPASGKGVDTGELFF
J: TRBJ2-4; V: TRBV20-1; D: .; size: .; DNA: TGCAGTGCTAGCGGGTCCGGGACTCCGTACTTC; CDR3: CSASGSGTPYF
J: TRBJ1-1; V: TRBV18; D: .; size: .; DNA: TGTGCCAGCTCACCCGAAACTGGTGGAGATTACACTGAAGCTTTCTTT; CDR3: CASSPETGGDYTEAFF
J: TRBJ2-3; V: TRBV2; D: .; size: .; DNA: TGTGCCAGCAGTCCGGGCCAAACGGGAGTAGATACGCAGTATTTT; CDR3: CASSPGQTGVDTQYF
J: TRBJ1-5; V: TRBV6-5; D: .; size: .; DNA: TGTGCCAGCAGATTAACGGGAGATCAGCCCCAGCATTTT; CDR3: CASRLTGDQPQHF
J: TRBJ1-3; V: TRBV18; D: .; size: .; DNA: TGTGCCAGCTCACCCGTCTTAGACTCTGGAAACACCATATATTTT; CDR3: CASSPVLDSGNTIYF
J: TRBJ2-1; V: TRBV13; D: TRBD2; size: .; DNA: TGTGCCAGCAGCTTAGAACTAGCGGGGAACAATGAGCAGTTCTTC; CDR3: CASSLELAGNNEQFF
J: TRBJ1-4; V: TRBV5-4; D: .; size: once; DNA: TGTGCCAGCAGCTTGTCTGCGGGCACCAATGAAAAACTGTTTTTT; CDR3: CASSLSAGTNEKLFF
J: TRBJ1-4; V: TRBV6-5; D: .; size: .; DNA: TGTGCCAGCAGTTACGGGGCGGGGCGAGAAAAACTGTTTTTT; CDR3: CASSYGAGREKLFF
J: TRBJ1-5; V: TRBV7-9; D: .; size: .; DNA: TGTGCCAGCAGCAATACAGCCAATCAGCCCCAGCATTTT; CDR3: CASSNTANQPQHF
J: TRBJ2-3; V: TRBV29-1; D: .; size: .; DNA: TGCAGCGTTAAATCTCTGGAGGATACGCAGTATTTT; CDR3: CSVKSLEDTQYF
J: TRBJ2-3; V: TRBV24-1; D: TRBD1; size: .; DNA: TGTGCCACCAGTGAGGGCGGACAGGGCACAGATACGCAGTATTTT; CDR3: CATSEGGQGTDTQYF
J: TRBJ2-2; V: TRBV6-5; D: .; size: .; DNA: TGTGCCAGCAACTCTAGGACAGAAAACGCCGGGGAGCTGTTTTTT; CDR3: CASNSRTENAGELFF
J: TRBJ2-2; V: TRBV6-2/TRBV6-3; D: .; size: .; DNA: TGTGCCAGCAGTTACTCGCGCGACACCGGGGAGCTGTTTTTT; CDR3: CASSYSRDTGELFF
J: TRBJ1-2; V: TRBV6-2/TRBV6-3; D: .; size: .; DNA: TGTGCCAGCACCCCTAGCCCTAACTATGGCTACACCTTC; CDR3: CASTPSPNYGYTF
J: TRBJ1-1; V: TRBV24-1; D: TRBD1; size: .; DNA: TGTGCCACCAGGGGACAGATGAACACTGAAGCTTTCTTT; CDR3: CATRGQMNTEAFF
J: TRBJ2-3; V: TRBV29-1; D: TRBD1; size: .; DNA: TGCAGCGTTGAGTTACAGGGGGGAGATACGCAGTATTTT; CDR3: CSVELQGGDTQYF
J: TRBJ1-6; V: TRBV5-6; D: .; size: .; DNA: TGTGCCAGCAGCCTGGACAGCTCCTATAATTCACCCCTCCACTTT; CDR3: CASSLDSSYNSPLHF
J: TRBJ2-2; V: TRBV7-6; D: TRBD2; size: .; DNA: TGTGCCAGCAGCTCTTCTCGGGAGGGGCGGGCCGGGGAGCTGTTTTTT; CDR3: CASSSSREGRAGELFF
J: TRBJ1-1; V: TRBV19; D: .; size: .; DNA: TGTGCCAGTAGTATGTTGGACGGGGGGGACACTGAAGCTTTCTTT; CDR3: CASSMLDGGDTEAFF
J: TRBJ2-1; V: TRBV28; D: .; size: .; DNA: TGTGCCAGCAGCCGACAGTTTTACAATGAGCAGTTCTTC; CDR3: CASSRQFYNEQFF
J: TRBJ1-3; V: TRBV11-3; D: .; size: .; DNA: TGTGCCAGCAGCCTGAGCCACAGCAGTCACTCTGGAAACACCATATATTTT; CDR3: CASSLSHSSHSGNTIYF
J: TRBJ1-2; V: TRBV4-1; D: .; size: once; DNA: TGCGCCAGCAGCCAAGAACAGAACTATGGCTACACCTTC; CDR3: CASSQEQNYGYTF
J: TRBJ2-2; V: TRBV29-1; D: .; size: .; DNA: TGCAGCGTTGAGTCTCGGGAGAACACCGGGGAGCTGTTTTTT; CDR3: CSVESRENTGELFF
J: TRBJ2-3; V: TRBV3-1/TRBV3-2; D: .; size: .; DNA: TGTGCCAGCAGCCAAGACGGAGTTAGCACAGATACGCAGTATTTT; CDR3: CASSQDGVSTDTQYF